The T cell receptor (beta chain) described here comes from a study of naive CD8 T cells in extremely preterm neonates. Study-level findings and limits: Preterm neonates had significantly lower iChao1 richness than other age groups. The authors flagged variable productive template counts in preterm samples. Preterm infants showed shorter CDR3s, fewer N additions and less trimming than older groups.

A word on this clone: What it binds is not known.

This CDR3 spans 15 amino acids. Looked up from germline, CDR1 is SGDLS and CDR2 is YYNGEE. With V trimmed by 3 bases and J by 6 bases, 11 bases remained unmatched. About 19,000 to 110,000 naive CD8+ T cells were sorted per sample. Using immunoSEQ multiplex PCR, the repertoire was profiled, and TCRdb retains in-frame clones only, with some absent. The sample yields about 4,000 clones, approximately 97% seen once. The sequence derives from a human donor in good health. The sample was naive CD8+ T cells from blood. The genes are TRBV9 and TRBJ1-2; 7 bases map to TRBD1. CDR3 DNA sequence: TGTGCCAGCAGCGCTGACAGGGAAGGGACGAATGGCTACACCTTC. Its protein is CASSADREGTNGYTF.